These 7 T cell receptor beta chains were sequenced from one sample in a study of patients and donors after allogeneic stem cell transplantation (dated by TCRdb to the early 2020s). Receptors were amplified or captured by RT-PCR. Sequencing took place on a NextSeq 550. TCRdb ran its own pipeline on the public reads, namely fastp trimming at Q25 and MiXCR clone calling, and kept in-frame beta chains. Each entry merges the rows of one CDR3 protein and shows their most common DNA and genes. The table for this sample lists about 110,000 distinct CDR3 sequences; around 33% of them were counted only once. The top ten hold about 27% of the sample. Sequencing input: blood, either unsorted or a sorted T cell fraction (not recorded which). The receptors were sampled from a human donor who was either an allogeneic HSCT recipient or a stem cell or donor lymphocyte infusion donor (not recorded which). It is not recorded whose cells these are; they may come from a transplant donor.

The chain employs TRBV12-3 or TRBV12-4 and TRBJ1-1; D gene unclear. V lost 6 bases and J 0 bases, leaving 17 bases between the germline ends. The CDR3 runs 16 residues. The CDR3 DNA reads TGTGCCAGCAGCACAGTCCAGATCTCTATGAACACTGAAGCTTTCTTT. Translated, it gives CASSTVQISMNTEAFF.

V and J are TRBV6-2 or TRBV6-3 and TRBJ2-7; D is possibly TRBD1 (5 bases). Trimming cost V 6 bases and J 4 bases, with 13 bases left between them. Germline CDR1 and CDR2: MNHEY and SVGEGT. The CDR3 runs to 13 residues. CDR3 nucleotides: TGTGCCAGCAGCTACGCCAGGGTGTACGAGCAGTACTTC. Protein: CASSYARVYEQYF.

V is TRBV5-5 and J is TRBJ1-6; weak D call: TRBD1 (5 bases). V lost 6 bases and J lost 7, with 11 bases in between. The CDR3 runs to 13 residues. CDR1 is SGHKS and CDR2 is YYEKEE in the germline V gene (reference sequence). CDR3 nucleotide sequence: TGTGCCAGCAATCGACAGCGAAATTCACCCCTCCACTTT. Translating gives CASNRQRNSPLHF.

The chain is built from TRBV15 and TRBJ2-7; 10 bases are a match to TRBD1. V was clipped by 4 bases and J by 2 bases; unmatched bases: 5. The CDR3 covers 15 residues. Germline assignment: CDR1 LNHNV and CDR2 YYDKDF (reference sequence). This CDR3 is CATSKDRGNPYEQYF. The CDR3 region has the DNA TGTGCCACCAGCAAGGACAGGGGGAACCCCTACGAGCAGTACTTC. Full variable domain (rest looked up from reference TRBV15 and TRBJ2-7): DAMVIQNPRYQVTQFGKPVTLSCSQTLNHNVMYWYQQKSSQAPKLLFHYYDKDFNNEADTPDNFQSRRPNTSFCFLDIRSPGLGDTAMYLCATSKDRGNPYEQYFGPGTRLTVT.

The genes are TRBV27 and TRBJ2-1; D is unresolved. The V gene's germline CDR1 is MNHEY and CDR2 SMNVEV (reference sequence). V gave up 2 bases and J gave up 2 bases, with 10 bases separating them. This CDR3 has 15 residues. CDR3: CASSLRRTAYNEQFF. For the CDR3, the DNA is TGTGCCAGCAGTTTACGAAGGACGGCCTACAATGAGCAGTTCTTC.

This clonotype has a handful of counts. The chain carries TRBV5-6 and TRBJ2-1; 11 bases line up with TRBD2. The CDR3 contains 16 residues. The V gene's germline CDR1 is SGHDT and CDR2 YYEEEE. Trimming removed 1 base from V and 5 bases from J; junction bases left unmatched: 5. CDR3 region: CASSLQGLADDNEQFF. Written as DNA, the CDR3 is TGTGCCAGCAGCTTGCAGGGACTAGCGGACGACAATGAGCAGTTCTTC.

The chain joins TRBV7-2 to TRBJ2-5; tentative D call: TRBD1 (6 bases). With 4 bases removed from V and 2 bases from J, the gap between germline ends came to 8 bases. Germline CDR1 reads SGHTA; CDR2 reads FQGNSA. The CDR3 contains 13 residues. The CDR3 sequence is CASSSGQQETQYF. The DNA of the CDR3 is TGTGCCAGCAGCTCCGGACAGCAAGAGACCCAGTACTTC.